Given below is one T cell receptor (beta chain) in context. Clones were read by immunoSEQ multiplex PCR, and TCRdb kept only the in-frame ones, dropping some. The sample has roughly 150,000 clones, around 80% seen once. This sample is part of a study of blood T cell repertoires in COVID-19. About the study: The United States, Italy and Spain were the sources of the acute and convalescent COVID-19 samples. Sources were T cells, B-cell-depleted T cells, or PBMCs; the material itself was cDNA or gDNA.

The CDR3 is 14 residues long. J lost 2 bases, V lost 1 base, and 2 bases had no gene match. CDR1 is SGHAT, CDR2 FQNNGV, per germline. Allocation to cohorts depended on clinical history reported by the participants. All exposed participants met a person with COVID-19 within 2 weeks before entering the study. The sample consisted of PBMCs or T cells enriched from blood (not recorded which). The genes are TRBV11-2 and TRBJ2-7; 7 bases line up with TRBD2. This clonotype originated in a man between 65 and 80 years old who had been exposed to COVID-19. Here the CDR3 DNA reads TGTGCCAGCAGCTTAGCTAGCGGAACCTACGAGCAGTACTTC. Amino acid sequence: CASSLASGTYEQYF.